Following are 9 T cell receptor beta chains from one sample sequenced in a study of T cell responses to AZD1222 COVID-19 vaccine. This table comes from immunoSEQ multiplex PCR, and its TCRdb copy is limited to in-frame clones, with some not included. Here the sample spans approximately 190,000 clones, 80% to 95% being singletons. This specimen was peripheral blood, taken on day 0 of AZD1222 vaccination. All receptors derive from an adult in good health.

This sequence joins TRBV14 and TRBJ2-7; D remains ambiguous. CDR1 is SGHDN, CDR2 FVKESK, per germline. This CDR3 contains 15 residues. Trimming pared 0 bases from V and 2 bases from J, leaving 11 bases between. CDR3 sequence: CASSQDWARAYEQYF. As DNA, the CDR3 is TGTGCCAGCAGCCAAGATTGGGCAAGAGCCTACGAGCAGTACTTC.

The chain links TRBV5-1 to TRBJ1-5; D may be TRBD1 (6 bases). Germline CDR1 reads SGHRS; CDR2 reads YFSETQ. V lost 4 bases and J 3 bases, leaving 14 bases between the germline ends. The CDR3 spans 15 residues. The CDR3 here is CASSLEGDPNQPQHF. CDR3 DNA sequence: TGCGCCAGCAGCCTCGAGGGGGATCCCAATCAGCCCCAGCATTTT.

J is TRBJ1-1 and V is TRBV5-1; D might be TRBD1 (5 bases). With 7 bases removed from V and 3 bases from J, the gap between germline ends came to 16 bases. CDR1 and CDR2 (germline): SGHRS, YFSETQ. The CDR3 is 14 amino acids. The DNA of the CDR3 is TGCGCCAGCGGCAGGGAGCGGCAGGACACTGAAGCTTTCTTT. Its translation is CASGRERQDTEAFF.

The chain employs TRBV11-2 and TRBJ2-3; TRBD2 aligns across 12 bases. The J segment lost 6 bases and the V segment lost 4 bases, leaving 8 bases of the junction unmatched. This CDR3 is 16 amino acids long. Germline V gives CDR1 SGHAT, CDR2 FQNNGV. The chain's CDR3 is CASSYLAGGPWDTQYF. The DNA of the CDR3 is TGTGCCAGCAGCTATCTAGCGGGGGGGCCGTGGGATACGCAGTATTTT.

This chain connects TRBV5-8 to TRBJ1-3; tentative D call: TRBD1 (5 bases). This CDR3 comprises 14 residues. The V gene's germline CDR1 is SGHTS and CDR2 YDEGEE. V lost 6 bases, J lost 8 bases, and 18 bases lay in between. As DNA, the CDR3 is TGTGCCAGCAACCCCCCCCCGCGGGGGGACACCATATATTTT. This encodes CASNPPPRGDTIYF.

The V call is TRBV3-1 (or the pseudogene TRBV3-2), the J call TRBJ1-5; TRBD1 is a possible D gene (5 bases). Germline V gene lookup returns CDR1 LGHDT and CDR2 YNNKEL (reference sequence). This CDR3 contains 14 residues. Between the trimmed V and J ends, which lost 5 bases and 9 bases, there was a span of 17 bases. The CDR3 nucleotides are TGTGCCAGCAGCGTCGGGACTCGGGGTAGGCCCCAGCATTTT. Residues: CASSVGTRGRPQHF.

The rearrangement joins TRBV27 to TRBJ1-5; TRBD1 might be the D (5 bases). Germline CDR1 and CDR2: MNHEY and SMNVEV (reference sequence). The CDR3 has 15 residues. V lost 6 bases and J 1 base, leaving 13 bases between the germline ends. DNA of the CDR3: TGTGCCAGCAGCCAGGTGGGGGTAAGCAATCAGCCCCAGCATTTT. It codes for CASSQVGVSNQPQHF.

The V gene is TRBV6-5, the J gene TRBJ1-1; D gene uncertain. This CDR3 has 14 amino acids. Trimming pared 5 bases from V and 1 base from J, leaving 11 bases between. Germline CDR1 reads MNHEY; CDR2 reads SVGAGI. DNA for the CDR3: TGTGCCAGCAGTCCCGACGGGAAGAACACTGAAGCTTTCTTT. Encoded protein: CASSPDGKNTEAFF.

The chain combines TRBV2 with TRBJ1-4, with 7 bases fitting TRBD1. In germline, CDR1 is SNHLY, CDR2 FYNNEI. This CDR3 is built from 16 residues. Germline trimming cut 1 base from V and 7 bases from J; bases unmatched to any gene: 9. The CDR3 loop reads CASSEGRGGRSEKLFF. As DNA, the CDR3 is TGTGCCAGCAGTGAAGGGAGAGGGGGCCGGAGTGAAAAACTGTTTTTT.